These 23 T cell receptor beta chains were sequenced from one sample in a study of monozygotic twins with inflammatory bowel disease (dated by TCRdb to the late 2010s). The library was produced with 5' RACE. Sequenced on an Illumina HiSeq 2500. Following TCRdb reprocessing, every CDR3 protein sequence forms one entry, and DNA is not provided. This sample's table contains about 150,000 distinct CDR3 sequences. The top ten clonotypes cover about 1.2% of the sample. The sequenced sample consisted of blood. All receptors derive from a human donor with ulcerative colitis or Crohn's disease, or a healthy co-twin of an affected twin (not recorded which).

The chain joins TRBV7-6 to TRBJ2-3; the TCRdb D gene call, TRBD1, has no DNA to confirm it. CDR1 and CDR2 from the germline V gene are SGHVS and FNYEAQ. There are 16 residues in the CDR3. The CDR3 loop reads CASSHYRGREADTQYF.

This chain links TRBV5-1 with TRBJ2-6; the D call of TRBD2 rests on TCRdb alone, since no DNA is present to check it. Germline V lookup: CDR1 SGHRS, CDR2 YFSETQ. CDR3 length: 17 amino acids. The CDR3 here is CASSPSRGVSGANVLTF.

The J gene is TRBJ2-1, the V gene TRBV29-1; no DNA is available, so the TRBD1 call from TCRdb remains unchecked. The V gene's germline CDR1 is SQVTM and CDR2 ANQGSEA. The CDR3 runs to 14 residues. This CDR3 is CSVVGGGDFDEQFF.

The chain couples TRBV9 to TRBJ2-2. Per germline, CDR1 SGDLS and CDR2 YYNGEE. The CDR3 is 13 residues long. The CDR3 protein is CASSVENTGELFF.

The J gene is TRBJ2-5, the V gene TRBV24-1; TCRdb selects TRBD1, and the lack of DNA leaves this call unchecked. Per the germline V gene, CDR1 is KGHDR and CDR2 is SFDVKD. The CDR3 runs 15 residues. CDR3 protein: CATSDSTGGAETQYF.

The chain joins TRBV2 to TRBJ2-7; TCRdb picks TRBD1, but there is no DNA to check that call. The CDR3 loop spans 14 amino acids. Germline V CDR1 and CDR2: SNHLY, FYNNEI. CDR3 in amino acids: CASTPRRSSYEQYF.

This chain uses TRBV3-1 with TRBJ2-7. Looked up from germline, CDR1 is LGHDT and CDR2 is YNNKEL (reference sequence). The CDR3 contains 12 residues. The chain's CDR3 is CASSQVRNEQYF.

The chain recombines TRBV20-1 with TRBJ1-5; TCRdb outputs TRBD1, but without DNA this stays unchecked. The CDR3 consists of 16 residues. Germline V CDR1 and CDR2: DFQATT, SNEGSKA (reference sequence). The CDR3 sequence is CSARVVGRNNNQPQHF.

This CDR3 reads CASSQVGGLNTGELFF. This rearrangement joins TRBV14 to TRBJ2-2; TCRdb designates TRBD2, a call that cannot be tested without DNA. The germline gives CDR1 SGHDN, CDR2 FVKESK. The CDR3 has 16 amino acids. Using reference TRBV14 and TRBJ2-2 for the parts outside the CDR3, the full variable domain is EAGVTQFPSHSVIEKGQTVTLRCDPISGHDNLYWYRRVMGKEIKFLLHFVKESKQDESGMPNNRFLAERTGGTYSTLKVQPAELEDSGVYFCASSQVGGLNTGELFFGEGSRLTVL.

V is TRBV29-1 and J is TRBJ2-1; the TCRdb call, TRBD1, lacks DNA for checking. CDR3 length: 12 amino acids. CDR1 and CDR2 from the germline V gene are SQVTM and ANQGSEA. The CDR3 sequence: CSARDRPNEQFF.

The chain has TRBV3-1 and TRBJ2-2; TCRdb calls TRBD2, which cannot be checked without DNA. The length of the CDR3 is 19 residues. Germline CDR1 reads LGHDT; CDR2 reads YNNKEL (reference sequence). The CDR3 loop reads CASSQGLPGLGPSTRELFF.

V usage is TRBV19 and J usage is TRBJ1-3; the D call from TCRdb, TRBD1, cannot be confirmed without DNA. There are 17 residues in the CDR3. Per germline, CDR1 LNHDA and CDR2 SQIVND (reference sequence). CDR3 in amino acids: CASSRPWQILSGNTIYF.

The V call is TRBV2, the J call TRBJ1-1; as DNA is missing, the TRBD1 call by TCRdb cannot be tested. This CDR3 is built from 14 residues. Germline V gene data show CDR1 as SNHLY and CDR2 as FYNNEI. CDR3 region: CASSPRGREAEAFF.

This CDR3 is CASSSAGNTEAFF. The V gene is TRBV7-2, the J gene TRBJ1-1. Germline V CDR1 and CDR2: SGHTA, FQGNSA. The CDR3 runs to 13 residues.

The J gene is TRBJ1-2, the V gene TRBV14; there is no DNA to check the TCRdb D call of TRBD1. Germline-derived CDR1 and CDR2 are SGHDN and FVKESK. This CDR3 spans 14 amino acids. This chain's CDR3 is CASSKTGSDYGYTF.

This CDR3 is CSAGRLRDREFF. The rearrangement links TRBV20-1 to TRBJ2-1; TCRdb calls TRBD1, which cannot be checked without DNA. The length of the CDR3 is 12 residues. Germline lookup yields CDR1 DFQATT and CDR2 SNEGSKA (reference sequence).

The V call is TRBV19, the J call TRBJ2-3. The CDR3 totals 14 residues. Per germline, CDR1 LNHDA and CDR2 SQIVND (reference sequence). The CDR3 loop is CASSMGRVSDTQYF. Looking up the rest from reference TRBV19 and TRBJ2-3 gives the full variable domain: DGGITQSPKYLFRKEGQNVTLSCEQNLNHDAMYWYRQDPGQGLRLIYYSQIVNDFQKGDIAEGYSVSREKKESFPLTVTSAQKNPTAFYLCASSMGRVSDTQYFGPGTRLTVL.

The chain is built from TRBV29-1 and TRBJ1-2. Looked up from germline, CDR1 is SQVTM and CDR2 is ANQGSEA. The CDR3 contains 11 residues. The CDR3 reads CSVELSYGYTF.

The CDR3 is CASSENTGSQQPQHF. The V gene is TRBV12-3 or TRBV12-4, the J gene TRBJ1-5; TCRdb's assignment of TRBD1 cannot be checked, as there is no DNA. This CDR3 spans 15 amino acids.

The V gene is TRBV18, the J gene TRBJ1-1; checking the TCRdb D call of TRBD1 is not possible without DNA. The V gene's germline CDR1 is KGHSH and CDR2 LQKENI. The CDR3 is 17 residues long. The CDR3 sequence: CASSPTPSGSVNTEAFF.

The J gene is TRBJ2-2, the V gene TRBV24-1; the D call from TCRdb, TRBD1, cannot be confirmed without DNA. The CDR3 runs 14 residues. Per the germline V gene, CDR1 is KGHDR and CDR2 is SFDVKD. CDR3 loop: CATRGTGNTGELFF.

This chain connects TRBV15 to TRBJ2-5. The CDR3 is 14 amino acids. Germline V gene data show CDR1 as LNHNV and CDR2 as YYDKDF (reference sequence). The CDR3 sequence is CATSRDKYQETQYF.

This chain uses TRBV20-1 with TRBJ1-6; TCRdb's D call of TRBD1 is untestable without DNA. Per the germline V gene, CDR1 is DFQATT and CDR2 is SNEGSKA (reference sequence). The CDR3 has 13 amino acids. This chain's CDR3 is CSATGTGVSSLHF.